This record looks at one T cell receptor beta chain sequence and its context. The data are from a study of blood T cell repertoires in COVID-19. Across the study: Samples representing acute and convalescent COVID-19 were sourced from the United States, Italy and Spain. PBMCs, B-cell-depleted T cells, or T cells were the source of the cDNA or gDNA that made up the material.

The CDR3 contains 15 residues. The V end was cut by 0 bases, the J end by 1 base, with 10 bases between. Germline CDR1 reads SGHKS; CDR2 reads YYEKEE (reference sequence). The protocol was immunoSEQ multiplex PCR, while the TCRdb copy is restricted to in-frame clones and leaves out a portion. The sample consists of a few hundred thousand clones, about nine tenths of them appearing once. Each recovered donor of Cohort 3 presented with two negative PCRs, clearance, or symptom resolution. The chain combines TRBV5-5 with TRBJ1-1; the D is unclear. The sequence was obtained from a woman in her fifties or sixties who had recovered from COVID-19. Sequenced input: PBMCs or T cells enriched from blood (not recorded which). DNA of the CDR3: TGTGCCAGCAGCTTGGCCGGCGGTTCGAACACTGAAGCTTTCTTT. This codes for CASSLAGGSNTEAFF. The full variable domain, its missing parts supplied by reference TRBV5-5 and TRBJ1-1, is DAGVTQSPTHLIKTRGQQVTLRCSPISGHKSVSWYQQVLGQGPQFIFQYYEKEERGRGNFPDRFSARQFPNYSSELNVNALLLGDSALYLCASSLAGGSNTEAFFGQGTRLTVV.